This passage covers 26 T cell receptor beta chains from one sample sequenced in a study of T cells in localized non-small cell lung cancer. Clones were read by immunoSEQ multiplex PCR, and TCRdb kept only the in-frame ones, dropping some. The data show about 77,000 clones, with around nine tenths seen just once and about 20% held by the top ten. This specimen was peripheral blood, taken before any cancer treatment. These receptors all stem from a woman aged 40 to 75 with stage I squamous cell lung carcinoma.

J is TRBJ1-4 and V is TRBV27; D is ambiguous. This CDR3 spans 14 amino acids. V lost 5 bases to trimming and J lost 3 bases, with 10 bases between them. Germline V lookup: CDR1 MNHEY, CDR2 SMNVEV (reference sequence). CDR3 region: CASSPGLPNEKLFF. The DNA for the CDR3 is TGTGCCAGCAGTCCAGGACTGCCTAATGAAAAACTGTTTTTT.

The CDR3 loop is CASSPTRTGELFF. DNA for the CDR3: TGTGCCAGCAGCCCCACAAGGACCGGGGAGCTGTTTTTT. This chain links TRBV11-2 with TRBJ2-2; D ambiguous. Looked up from germline, CDR1 is SGHAT and CDR2 is FQNNGV. The CDR3 length is 13 residues. Trimming pared 5 bases from V and 5 bases from J, leaving 9 bases between.

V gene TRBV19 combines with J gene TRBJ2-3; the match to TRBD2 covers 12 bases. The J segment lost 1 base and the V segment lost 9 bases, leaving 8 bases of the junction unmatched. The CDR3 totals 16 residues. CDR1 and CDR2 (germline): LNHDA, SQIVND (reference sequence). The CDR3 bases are TGTGCCAGCACTAGCGGGGGGAGCCCCGGCACAGATACGCAGTATTTT. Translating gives CASTSGGSPGTDTQYF. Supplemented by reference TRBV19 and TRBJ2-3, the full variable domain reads DGGITQSPKYLFRKEGQNVTLSCEQNLNHDAMYWYRQDPGQGLRLIYYSQIVNDFQKGDIAEGYSVSREKKESFPLTVTSAQKNPTAFYLCASTSGGSPGTDTQYFGPGTRLTVL.

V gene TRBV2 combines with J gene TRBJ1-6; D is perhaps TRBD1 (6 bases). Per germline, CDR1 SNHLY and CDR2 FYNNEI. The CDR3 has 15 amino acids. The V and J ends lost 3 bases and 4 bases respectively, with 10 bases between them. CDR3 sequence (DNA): TGTGCCAGCAGTGACGGGGGCGCGTATAATTCACCCCTCCACTTT. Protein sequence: CASSDGGAYNSPLHF.

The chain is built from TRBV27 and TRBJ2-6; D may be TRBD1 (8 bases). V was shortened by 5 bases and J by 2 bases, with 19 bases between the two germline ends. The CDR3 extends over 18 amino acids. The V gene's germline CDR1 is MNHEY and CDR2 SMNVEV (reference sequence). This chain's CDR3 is CASSRAGQAGAGANVLTF. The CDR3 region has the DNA TGTGCCAGCAGTAGAGCGGGACAGGCGGGAGCTGGGGCCAACGTCCTGACTTTC.

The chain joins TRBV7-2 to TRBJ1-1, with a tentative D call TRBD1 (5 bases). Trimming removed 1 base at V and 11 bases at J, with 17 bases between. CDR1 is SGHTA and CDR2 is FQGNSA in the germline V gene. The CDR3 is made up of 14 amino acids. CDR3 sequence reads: CASSLGFWGGSAFF. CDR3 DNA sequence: TGTGCCAGCAGCTTAGGTTTTTGGGGGGGTTCGGCTTTCTTT.

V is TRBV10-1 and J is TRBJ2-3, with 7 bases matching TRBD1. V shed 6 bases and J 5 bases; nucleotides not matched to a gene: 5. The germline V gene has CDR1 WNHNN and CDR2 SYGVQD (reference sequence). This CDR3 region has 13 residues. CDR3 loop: CASSAGTVDTQYF. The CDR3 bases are TGCGCCAGCAGCGCCGGGACAGTAGATACGCAGTATTTT.

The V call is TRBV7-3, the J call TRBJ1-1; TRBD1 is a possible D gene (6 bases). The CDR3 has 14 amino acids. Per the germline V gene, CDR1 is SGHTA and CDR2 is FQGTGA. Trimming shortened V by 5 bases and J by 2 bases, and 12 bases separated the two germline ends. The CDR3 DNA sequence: TGTGCCAGCAGCCCGACAGGTTTTAACACTGAAGCTTTCTTT. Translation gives CASSPTGFNTEAFF.

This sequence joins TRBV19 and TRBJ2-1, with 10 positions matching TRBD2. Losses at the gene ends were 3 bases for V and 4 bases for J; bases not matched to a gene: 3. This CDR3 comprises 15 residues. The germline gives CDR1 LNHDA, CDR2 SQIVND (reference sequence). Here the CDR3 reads CASSIPSGGYNEQFF. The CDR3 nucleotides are TGTGCCAGTAGTATCCCTAGCGGGGGATACAATGAGCAGTTCTTC.

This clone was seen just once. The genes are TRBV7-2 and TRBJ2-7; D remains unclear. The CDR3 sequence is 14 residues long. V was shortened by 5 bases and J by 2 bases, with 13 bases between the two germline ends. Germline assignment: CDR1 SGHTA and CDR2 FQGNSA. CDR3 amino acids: CASSPTRLAYEQYF. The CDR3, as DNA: TGTGCCAGCAGCCCCACCCGCCTAGCCTACGAGCAGTACTTC.

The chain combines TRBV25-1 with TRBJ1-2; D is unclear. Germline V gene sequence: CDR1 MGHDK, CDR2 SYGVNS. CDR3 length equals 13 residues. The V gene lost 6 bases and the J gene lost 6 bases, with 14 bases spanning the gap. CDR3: CASRSRVSDGYTF. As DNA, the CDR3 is TGTGCCAGCAGGTCCCGAGTATCAGATGGCTACACCTTC.

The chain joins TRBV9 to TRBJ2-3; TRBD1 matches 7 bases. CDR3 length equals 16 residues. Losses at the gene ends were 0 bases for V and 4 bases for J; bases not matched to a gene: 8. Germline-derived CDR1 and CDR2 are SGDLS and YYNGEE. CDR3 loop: CASSVEGALEPDTQYF. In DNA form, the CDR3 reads TGTGCCAGCAGCGTAGAGGGGGCCCTCGAGCCAGATACGCAGTATTTT.

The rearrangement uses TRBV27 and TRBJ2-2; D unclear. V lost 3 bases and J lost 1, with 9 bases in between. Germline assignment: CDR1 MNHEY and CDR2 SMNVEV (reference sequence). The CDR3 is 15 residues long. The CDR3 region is CASSFFEENTGELFF. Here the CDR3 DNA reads TGTGCCAGCAGTTTCTTCGAGGAGAACACCGGGGAGCTGTTTTTT.

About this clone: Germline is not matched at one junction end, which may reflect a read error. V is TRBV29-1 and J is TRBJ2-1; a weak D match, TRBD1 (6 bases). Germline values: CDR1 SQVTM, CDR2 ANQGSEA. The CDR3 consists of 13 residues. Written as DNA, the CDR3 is TGCAGCGTCGGCCGGGACAAGTACAATGAGCAGCTCTTC. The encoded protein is CSVGRDKYNEQLF.

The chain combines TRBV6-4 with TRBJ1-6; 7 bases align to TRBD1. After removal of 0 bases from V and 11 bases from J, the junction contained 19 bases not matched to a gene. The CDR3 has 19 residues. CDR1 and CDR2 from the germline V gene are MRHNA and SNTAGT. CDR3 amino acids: CASSDSKANYRGGLTPLHF. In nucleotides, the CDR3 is TGTGCCAGCAGTGACTCGAAGGCGAATTACAGGGGTGGGTTGACACCCCTCCACTTT.

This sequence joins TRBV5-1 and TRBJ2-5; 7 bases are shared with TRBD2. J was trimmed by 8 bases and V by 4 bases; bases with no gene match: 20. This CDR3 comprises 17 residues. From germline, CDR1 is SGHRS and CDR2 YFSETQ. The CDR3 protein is CASSSHTSAWDIRTQYF. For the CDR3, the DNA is TGCGCCAGCAGCAGTCATACTAGCGCCTGGGATATTCGAACCCAGTACTTC.

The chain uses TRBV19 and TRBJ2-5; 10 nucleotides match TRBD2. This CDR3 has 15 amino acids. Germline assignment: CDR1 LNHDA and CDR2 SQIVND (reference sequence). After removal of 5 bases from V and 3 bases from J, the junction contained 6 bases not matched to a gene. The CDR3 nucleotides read TGTGCCAGTAGTCTGCTAGCGGGGGTAAAAGAGACCCAGTACTTC. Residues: CASSLLAGVKETQYF.

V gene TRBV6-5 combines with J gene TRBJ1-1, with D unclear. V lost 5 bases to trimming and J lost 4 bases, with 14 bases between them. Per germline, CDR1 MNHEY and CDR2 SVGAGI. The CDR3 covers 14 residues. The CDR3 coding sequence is TGTGCCAGCAGTCGGGGAGTGGAGAGCACTGAAGCTTTCTTT. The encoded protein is CASSRGVESTEAFF.

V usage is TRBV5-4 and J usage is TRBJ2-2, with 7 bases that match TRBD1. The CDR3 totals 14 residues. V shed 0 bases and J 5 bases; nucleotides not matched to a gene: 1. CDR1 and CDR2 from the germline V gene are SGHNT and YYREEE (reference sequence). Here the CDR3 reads CASSLEQGTGELFF. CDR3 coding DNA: TGTGCCAGCAGCTTGGAACAGGGGACCGGGGAGCTGTTTTTT.

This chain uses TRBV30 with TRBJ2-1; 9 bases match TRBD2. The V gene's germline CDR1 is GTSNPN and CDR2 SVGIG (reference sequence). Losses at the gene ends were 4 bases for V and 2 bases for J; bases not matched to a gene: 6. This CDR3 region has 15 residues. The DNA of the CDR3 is TGTGCCTGGATTCTACGCGGGGGGGCCTACAATGAGCAGTTCTTC. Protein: CAWILRGGAYNEQFF.

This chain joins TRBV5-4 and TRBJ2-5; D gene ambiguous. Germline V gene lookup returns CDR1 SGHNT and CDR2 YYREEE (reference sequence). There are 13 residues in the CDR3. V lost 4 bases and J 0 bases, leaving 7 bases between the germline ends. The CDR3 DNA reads TGTGCCAGCAGCGTGAAGAACCAAGAGACCCAGTACTTC. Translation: CASSVKNQETQYF.

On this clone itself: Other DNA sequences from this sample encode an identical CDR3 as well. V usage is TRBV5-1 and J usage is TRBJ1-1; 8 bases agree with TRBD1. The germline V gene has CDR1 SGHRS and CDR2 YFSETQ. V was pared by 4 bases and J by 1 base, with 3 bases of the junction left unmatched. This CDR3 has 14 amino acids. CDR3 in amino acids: CASSPGTGNTEAFF. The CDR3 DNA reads TGCGCCAGCAGCCCTGGGACAGGGAACACTGAAGCTTTCTTT.

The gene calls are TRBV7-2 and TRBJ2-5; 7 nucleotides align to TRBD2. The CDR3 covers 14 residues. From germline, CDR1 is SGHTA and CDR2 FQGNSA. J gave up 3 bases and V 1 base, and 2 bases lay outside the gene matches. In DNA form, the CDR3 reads TGTGCCAGCAGCTTAGATCTAGCGGAAGAGACCCAGTACTTC. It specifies CASSLDLAEETQYF.

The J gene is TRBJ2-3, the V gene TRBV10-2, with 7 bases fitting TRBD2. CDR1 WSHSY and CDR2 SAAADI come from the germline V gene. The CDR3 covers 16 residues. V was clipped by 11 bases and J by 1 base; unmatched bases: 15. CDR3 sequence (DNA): TGCGCCTTACGATCAACTAGGGCGGGGGGCACAGATACGCAGTATTTT. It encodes CALRSTRAGGTDTQYF.

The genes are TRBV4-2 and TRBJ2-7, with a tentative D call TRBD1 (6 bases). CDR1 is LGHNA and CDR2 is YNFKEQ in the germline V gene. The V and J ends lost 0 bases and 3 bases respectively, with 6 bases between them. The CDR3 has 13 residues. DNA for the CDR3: TGTGCCAGCAGCCAAGACAGGGGCTACGAGCAGTACTTC. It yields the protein CASSQDRGYEQYF.

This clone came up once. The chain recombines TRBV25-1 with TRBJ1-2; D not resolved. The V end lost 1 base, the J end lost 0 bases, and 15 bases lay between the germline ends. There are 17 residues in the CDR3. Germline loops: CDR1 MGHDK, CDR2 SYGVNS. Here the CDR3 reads CASSESGRGRANYGYTF. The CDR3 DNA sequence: TGTGCCAGCAGTGAATCAGGCCGAGGACGTGCTAACTATGGCTACACCTTC.